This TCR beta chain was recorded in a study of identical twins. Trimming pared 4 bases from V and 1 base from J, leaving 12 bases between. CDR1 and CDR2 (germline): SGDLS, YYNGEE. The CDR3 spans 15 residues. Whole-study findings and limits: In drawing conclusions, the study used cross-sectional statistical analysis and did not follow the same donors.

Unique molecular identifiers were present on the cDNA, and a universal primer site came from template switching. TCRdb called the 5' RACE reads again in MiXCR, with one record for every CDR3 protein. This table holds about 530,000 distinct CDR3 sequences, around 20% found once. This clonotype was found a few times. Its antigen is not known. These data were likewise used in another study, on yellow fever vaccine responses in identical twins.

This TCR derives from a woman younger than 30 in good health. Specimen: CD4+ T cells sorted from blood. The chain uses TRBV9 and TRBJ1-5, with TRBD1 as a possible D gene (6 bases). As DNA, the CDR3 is TGTGCCAGCAGCACTTCGACAGGAAGCAATCAGCCCCAGCATTTT. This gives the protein CASSTSTGSNQPQHF.